This T cell receptor beta chain was recovered during a study of STAT5B mutations in CD4+ large granular lymphocyte leukemia. The CDR3 is 16 amino acids. After removal of 1 base from V and 1 base from J, the junction contained 4 bases not matched to a gene. CDR1 is SGHDN and CDR2 is FVKESK in the germline V gene. Here immunoSEQ multiplex PCR was the method, and the copy in TCRdb shows in-frame clones only, minus some. The repertoire holds about 40,000 clones, with roughly 81% as singletons. The sample taken for sequencing was CD4+ T cells from blood buffy coats. This clonotype originated in a human donor in good health. The rearrangement uses TRBV14 and TRBJ2-3; 8 positions agree with TRBD2. The CDR3 DNA reads as TGTGCCAGCAGCCAAGTCAGCGGGAGAGGCACAGATACGCAGTATTTT. The encoded protein is CASSQVSGRGTDTQYF. The full variable domain, its missing parts supplied by reference TRBV14 and TRBJ2-3, is EAGVTQFPSHSVIEKGQTVTLRCDPISGHDNLYWYRRVMGKEIKFLLHFVKESKQDESGMPNNRFLAERTGGTYSTLKVQPAELEDSGVYFCASSQVSGRGTDTQYFGPGTRLTVL.